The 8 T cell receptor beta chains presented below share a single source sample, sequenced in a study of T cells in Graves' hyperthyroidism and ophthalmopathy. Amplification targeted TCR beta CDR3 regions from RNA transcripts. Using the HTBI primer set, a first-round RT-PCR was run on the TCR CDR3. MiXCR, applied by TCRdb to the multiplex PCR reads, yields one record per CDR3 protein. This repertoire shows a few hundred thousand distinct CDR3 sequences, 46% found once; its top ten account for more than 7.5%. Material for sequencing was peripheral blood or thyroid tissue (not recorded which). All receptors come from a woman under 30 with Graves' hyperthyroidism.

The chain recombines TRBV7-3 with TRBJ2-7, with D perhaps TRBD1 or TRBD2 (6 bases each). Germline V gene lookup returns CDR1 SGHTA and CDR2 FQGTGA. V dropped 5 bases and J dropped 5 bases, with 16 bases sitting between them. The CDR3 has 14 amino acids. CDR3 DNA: TGTGCCAGCAGCCCTGACACCGGGGGCGACGAGCAGTACTTC. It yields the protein CASSPDTGGDEQYF.

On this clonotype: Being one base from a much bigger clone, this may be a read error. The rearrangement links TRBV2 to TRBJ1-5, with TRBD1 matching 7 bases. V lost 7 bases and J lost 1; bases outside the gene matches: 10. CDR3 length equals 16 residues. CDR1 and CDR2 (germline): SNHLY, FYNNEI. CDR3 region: CASKPSRQGSNQPQHF. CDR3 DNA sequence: TGTGCCAGCAAACCTAGCCGACAGGGAAGCAATCAGCCCCAGCATTTT.

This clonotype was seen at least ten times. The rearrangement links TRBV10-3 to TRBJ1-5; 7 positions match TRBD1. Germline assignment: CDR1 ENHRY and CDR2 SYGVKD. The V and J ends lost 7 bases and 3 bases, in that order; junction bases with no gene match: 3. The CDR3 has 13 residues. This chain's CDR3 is CAIKGGTNQPQHF. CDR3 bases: TGTGCCATCAAAGGGGGCACCAATCAGCCCCAGCATTTT.

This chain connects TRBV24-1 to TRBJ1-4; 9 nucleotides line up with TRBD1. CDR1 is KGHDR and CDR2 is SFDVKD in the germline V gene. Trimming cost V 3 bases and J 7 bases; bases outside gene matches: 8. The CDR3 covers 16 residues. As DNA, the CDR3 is TGTGCCACCAGTGATGCACCGGGACAGGGAGGTGAAAAACTGTTTTTT. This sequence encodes CATSDAPGQGGEKLFF.

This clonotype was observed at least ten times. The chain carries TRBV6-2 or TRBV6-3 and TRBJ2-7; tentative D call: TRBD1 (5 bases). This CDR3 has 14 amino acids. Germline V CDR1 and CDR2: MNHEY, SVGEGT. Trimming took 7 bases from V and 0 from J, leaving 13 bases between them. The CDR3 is CASNEGHTSYEQYF. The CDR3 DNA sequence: TGTGCCAGCAACGAAGGACATACCTCCTACGAGCAGTACTTC.

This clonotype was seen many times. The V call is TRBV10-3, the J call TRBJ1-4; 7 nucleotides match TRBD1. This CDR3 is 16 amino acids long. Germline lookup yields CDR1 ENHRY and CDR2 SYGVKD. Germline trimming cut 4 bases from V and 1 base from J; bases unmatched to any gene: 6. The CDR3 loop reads CAISADRVGTNEKLFF. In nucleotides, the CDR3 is TGTGCCATCAGTGCTGACAGGGTCGGAACTAATGAAAAACTGTTTTTT.

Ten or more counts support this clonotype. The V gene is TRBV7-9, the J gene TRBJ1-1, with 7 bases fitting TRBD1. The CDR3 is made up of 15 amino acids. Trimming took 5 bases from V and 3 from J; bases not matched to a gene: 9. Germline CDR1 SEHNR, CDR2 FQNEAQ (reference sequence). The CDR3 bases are TGTGCCAGCAGCGTAAGACAGGGAAGGGACACTGAAGCTTTCTTT. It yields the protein CASSVRQGRDTEAFF.

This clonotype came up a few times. CDR3 in DNA: TGTGCCAGCTCACCCCCGGACAGGACTAACTATGGCTACACCTTC. This sequence encodes CASSPPDRTNYGYTF. This chain joins TRBV18 and TRBJ1-2; 7 bases line up with TRBD1. The CDR3 covers 15 residues. V shed 3 bases, J shed 0 bases, and the junction held 4 bases outside the gene matches. Germline lookup yields CDR1 KGHSH and CDR2 LQKENI.